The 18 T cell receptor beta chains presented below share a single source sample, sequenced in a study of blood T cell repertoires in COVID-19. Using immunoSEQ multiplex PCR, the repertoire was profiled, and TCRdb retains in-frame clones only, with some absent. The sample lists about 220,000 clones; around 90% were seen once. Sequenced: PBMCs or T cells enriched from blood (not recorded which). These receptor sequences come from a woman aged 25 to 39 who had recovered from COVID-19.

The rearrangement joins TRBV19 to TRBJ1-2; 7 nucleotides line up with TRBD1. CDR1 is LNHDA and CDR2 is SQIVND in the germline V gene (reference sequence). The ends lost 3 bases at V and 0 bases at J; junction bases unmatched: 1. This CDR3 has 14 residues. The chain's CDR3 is CASSMDRTNYGYTF. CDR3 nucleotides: TGTGCCAGTAGTATGGACAGGACTAACTATGGCTACACCTTC.

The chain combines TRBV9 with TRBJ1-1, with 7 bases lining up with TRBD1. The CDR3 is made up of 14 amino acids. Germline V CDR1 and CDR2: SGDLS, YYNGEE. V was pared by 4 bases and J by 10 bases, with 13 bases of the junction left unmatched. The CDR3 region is CASSSRRTGDVAFF. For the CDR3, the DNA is TGTGCCAGCAGCTCCCGACGTACAGGGGACGTAGCTTTCTTT.

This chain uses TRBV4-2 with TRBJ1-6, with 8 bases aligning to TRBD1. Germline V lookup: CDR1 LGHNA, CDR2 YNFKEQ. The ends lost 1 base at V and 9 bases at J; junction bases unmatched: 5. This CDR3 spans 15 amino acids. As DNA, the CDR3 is TGTGCCAGCAGCCAAGGGGGACAGGCCGGTTCACCCCTCCACTTT. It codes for CASSQGGQAGSPLHF.

In nucleotides, the CDR3 is TGTGCCAGCAGCCCCCGGGACAGGGCGATTTCTGAGCAGTTCTTC. Translated, it gives CASSPRDRAISEQFF. This sequence joins TRBV7-2 and TRBJ2-1; 9 bases align to TRBD1. The CDR3 runs 15 residues. Per germline, CDR1 SGHTA and CDR2 FQGNSA. Trimming took 5 bases from V and 9 from J; bases not matched to a gene: 11.

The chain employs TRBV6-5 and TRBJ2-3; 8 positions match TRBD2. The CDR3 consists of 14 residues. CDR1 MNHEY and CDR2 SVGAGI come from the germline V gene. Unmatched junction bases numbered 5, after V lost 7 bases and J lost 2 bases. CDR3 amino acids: CASNRLASTDTQYF. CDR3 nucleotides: TGTGCCAGCAATAGACTAGCGTCCACAGATACGCAGTATTTT.

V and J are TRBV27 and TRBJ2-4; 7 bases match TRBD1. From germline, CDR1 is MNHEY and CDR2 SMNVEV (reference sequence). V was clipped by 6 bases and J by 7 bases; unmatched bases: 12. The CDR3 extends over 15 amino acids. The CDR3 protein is CASSPSTGNVNIQYF. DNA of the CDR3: TGTGCCAGCAGCCCTTCGACAGGGAATGTTAACATTCAGTACTTC.

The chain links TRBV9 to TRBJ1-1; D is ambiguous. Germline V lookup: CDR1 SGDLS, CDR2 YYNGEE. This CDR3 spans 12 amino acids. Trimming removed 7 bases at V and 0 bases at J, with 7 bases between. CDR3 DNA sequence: TGTGCCAGCGGCGGAGTGAACACTGAAGCTTTCTTT. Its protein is CASGGVNTEAFF.

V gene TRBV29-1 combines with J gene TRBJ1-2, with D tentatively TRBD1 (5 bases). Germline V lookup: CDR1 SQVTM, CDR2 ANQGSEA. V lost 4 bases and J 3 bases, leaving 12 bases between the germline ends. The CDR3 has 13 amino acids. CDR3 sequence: CSVGQGLDYGYTF. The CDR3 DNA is TGCAGCGTTGGGCAGGGACTCGACTATGGCTACACCTTC.

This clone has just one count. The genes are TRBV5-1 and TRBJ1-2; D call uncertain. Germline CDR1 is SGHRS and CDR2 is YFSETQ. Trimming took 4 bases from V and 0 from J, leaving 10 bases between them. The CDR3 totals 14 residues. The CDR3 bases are TGCGCCAGCAGCCGGAATCAGGCTAACTATGGCTACACCTTC. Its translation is CASSRNQANYGYTF.

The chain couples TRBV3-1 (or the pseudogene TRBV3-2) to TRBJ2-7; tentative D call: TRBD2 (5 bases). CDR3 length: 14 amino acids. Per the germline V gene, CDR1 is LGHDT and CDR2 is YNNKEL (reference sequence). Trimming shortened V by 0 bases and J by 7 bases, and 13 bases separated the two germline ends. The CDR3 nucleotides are TGTGCCAGCAGCCAAGATGCTAGCTTCAGGGAGCAGTACTTC. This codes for CASSQDASFREQYF.

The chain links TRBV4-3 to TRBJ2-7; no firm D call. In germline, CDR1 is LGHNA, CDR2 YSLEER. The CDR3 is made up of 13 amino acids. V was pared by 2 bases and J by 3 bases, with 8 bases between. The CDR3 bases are TGCGCCAGCAGCCAACCCGGAGACTACGAGCAGTACTTC. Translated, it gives CASSQPGDYEQYF.

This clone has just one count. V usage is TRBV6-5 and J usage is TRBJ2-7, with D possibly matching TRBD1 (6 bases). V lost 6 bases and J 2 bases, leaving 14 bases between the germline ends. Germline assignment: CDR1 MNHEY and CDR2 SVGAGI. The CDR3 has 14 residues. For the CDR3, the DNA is TGTGCCAGCAGCGACAGGCCCATAGCCTACGAGCAGTACTTC. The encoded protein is CASSDRPIAYEQYF.

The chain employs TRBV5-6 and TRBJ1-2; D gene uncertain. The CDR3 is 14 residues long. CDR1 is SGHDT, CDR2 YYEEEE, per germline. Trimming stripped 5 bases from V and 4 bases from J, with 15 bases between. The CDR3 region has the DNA TGTGCCAGCAGTCGGTATTGGGAGGGCTATGGCTACACCTTC. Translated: CASSRYWEGYGYTF.

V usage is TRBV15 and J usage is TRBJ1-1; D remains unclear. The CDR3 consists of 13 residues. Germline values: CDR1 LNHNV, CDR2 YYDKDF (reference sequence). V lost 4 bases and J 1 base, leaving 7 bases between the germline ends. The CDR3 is CATSTQKNTEAFF. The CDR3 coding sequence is TGTGCCACCAGCACCCAGAAGAACACTGAAGCTTTCTTT.

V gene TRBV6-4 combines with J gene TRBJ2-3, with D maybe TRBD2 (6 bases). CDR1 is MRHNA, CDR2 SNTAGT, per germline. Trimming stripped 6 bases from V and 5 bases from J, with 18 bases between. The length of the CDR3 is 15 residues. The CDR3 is CASSAGTQEVDTQYF. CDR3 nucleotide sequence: TGTGCCAGCAGCGCCGGGACTCAAGAAGTAGATACGCAGTATTTT.

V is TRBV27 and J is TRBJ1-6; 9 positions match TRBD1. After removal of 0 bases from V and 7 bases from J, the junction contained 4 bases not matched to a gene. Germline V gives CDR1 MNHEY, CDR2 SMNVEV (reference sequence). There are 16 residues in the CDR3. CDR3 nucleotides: TGTGCCAGCAGTTTATCGCCACAGGGGGCGAATTCACCCCTCCACTTT. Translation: CASSLSPQGANSPLHF.

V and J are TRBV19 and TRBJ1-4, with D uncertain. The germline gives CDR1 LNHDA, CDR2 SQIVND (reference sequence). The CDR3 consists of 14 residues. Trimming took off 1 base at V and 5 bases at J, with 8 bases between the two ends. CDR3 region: CASSIVTRNEKLFF. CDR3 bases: TGTGCCAGTAGTATAGTCACCCGGAATGAAAAACTGTTTTTT. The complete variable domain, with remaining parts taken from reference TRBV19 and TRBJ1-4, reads DGGITQSPKYLFRKEGQNVTLSCEQNLNHDAMYWYRQDPGQGLRLIYYSQIVNDFQKGDIAEGYSVSREKKESFPLTVTSAQKNPTAFYLCASSIVTRNEKLFFGSGTQLSVL.

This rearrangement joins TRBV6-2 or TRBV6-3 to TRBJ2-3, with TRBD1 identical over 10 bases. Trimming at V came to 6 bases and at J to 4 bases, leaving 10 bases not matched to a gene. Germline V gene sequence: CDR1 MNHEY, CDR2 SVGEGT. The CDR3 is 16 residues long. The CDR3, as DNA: TGTGCCAGCAGCCCCATGCCGGGACAGGGGCCAGATACGCAGTATTTT. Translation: CASSPMPGQGPDTQYF.